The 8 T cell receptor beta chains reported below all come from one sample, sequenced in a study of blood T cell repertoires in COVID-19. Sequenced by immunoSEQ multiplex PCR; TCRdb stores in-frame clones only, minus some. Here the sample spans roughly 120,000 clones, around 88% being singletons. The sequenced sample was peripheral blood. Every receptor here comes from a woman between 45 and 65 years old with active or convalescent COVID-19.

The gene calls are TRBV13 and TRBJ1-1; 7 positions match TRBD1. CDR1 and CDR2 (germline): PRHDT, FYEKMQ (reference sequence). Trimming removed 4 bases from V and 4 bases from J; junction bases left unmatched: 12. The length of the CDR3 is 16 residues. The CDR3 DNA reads TGTGCCAGCAGCTCCCAGGGAAGGGGACAGCTCACTGAAGCTTTCTTT. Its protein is CASSSQGRGQLTEAFF. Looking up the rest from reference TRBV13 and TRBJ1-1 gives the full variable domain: AAGVIQSPRHLIKEKRETATLKCYPIPRHDTVYWYQQGPGQDPQFLISFYEKMQSDKGSIPDRFSAQQFSDYHSELNMSSLELGDSALYFCASSSQGRGQLTEAFFGQGTRLTVV.

The CDR3 reads CASRQMTSGGYNEQFF. The CDR3 DNA is TGTGCCAGCAGACAGATGACTAGCGGGGGATACAATGAGCAGTTCTTC. The chain employs TRBV28 and TRBJ2-1, with 12 bases matching TRBD2. V shed 6 bases and J 4 bases; nucleotides not matched to a gene: 7. Germline V CDR1 and CDR2: MDHEN, SYDVKM. The CDR3 spans 16 residues.

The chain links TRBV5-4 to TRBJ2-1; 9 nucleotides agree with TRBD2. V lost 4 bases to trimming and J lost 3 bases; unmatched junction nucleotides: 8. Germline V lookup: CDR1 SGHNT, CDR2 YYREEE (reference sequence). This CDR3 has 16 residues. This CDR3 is CASSPGDSGSYNEQFF. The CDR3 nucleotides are TGTGCCAGCAGCCCCGGGGATAGCGGGAGCTACAATGAGCAGTTCTTC.

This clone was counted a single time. CDR3 nucleotides: TGTGCCAGCAGCCGAGGGACTAGCGCTTACAATGAGCAGTTCTTC. As protein: CASSRGTSAYNEQFF. J is TRBJ2-1 and V is TRBV5-8, with 10 bases aligning to TRBD2. The germline V gene encodes CDR1 SGHTS and CDR2 YDEGEE. V lost 4 bases to trimming and J lost 4 bases; unmatched junction nucleotides: 5. The CDR3 spans 15 residues.

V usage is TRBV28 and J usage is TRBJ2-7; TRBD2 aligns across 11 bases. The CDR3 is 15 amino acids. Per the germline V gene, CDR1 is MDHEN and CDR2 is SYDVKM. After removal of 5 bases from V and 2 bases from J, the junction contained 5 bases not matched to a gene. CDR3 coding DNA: TGTGCCAGCAGTCCGCTAGCGGGAGGTCCCTACGAGCAGTACTTC. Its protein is CASSPLAGGPYEQYF.

The CDR3 DNA reads as TGTGCCAGTACCAGCCCACGGGGGACGGCCTACAATGAGCAGTTCTTC. This sequence encodes CASTSPRGTAYNEQFF. V is TRBV19 and J is TRBJ2-1; a possible D gene is TRBD2 (6 bases). This CDR3 has 16 residues. The germline CDR1 and CDR2 sequences are LNHDA and SQIVND (reference sequence). V was pared by 7 bases and J by 2 bases, with 18 bases between.

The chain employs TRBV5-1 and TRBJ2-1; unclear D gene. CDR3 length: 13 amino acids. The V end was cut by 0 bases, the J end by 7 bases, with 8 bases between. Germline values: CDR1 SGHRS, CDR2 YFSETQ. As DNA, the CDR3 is TGCGCCAGCAGCTTGGCCCCGGGTAATGAGCAGTTCTTC. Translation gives CASSLAPGNEQFF. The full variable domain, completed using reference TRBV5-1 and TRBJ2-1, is KAGVTQTPRYLIKTRGQQVTLSCSPISGHRSVSWYQQTPGQGLQFLFEYFSETQRNKGNFPGRFSGRQFSNSRSEMNVSTLELGDSALYLCASSLAPGNEQFFGPGTRLTVL.

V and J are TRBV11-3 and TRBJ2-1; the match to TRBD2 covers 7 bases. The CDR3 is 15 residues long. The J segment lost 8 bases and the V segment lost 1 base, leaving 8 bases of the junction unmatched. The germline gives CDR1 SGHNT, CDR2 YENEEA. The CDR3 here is CASSLAPSGGDEQFF. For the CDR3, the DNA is TGTGCCAGCAGCTTAGCCCCTAGCGGAGGGGATGAGCAGTTCTTC.